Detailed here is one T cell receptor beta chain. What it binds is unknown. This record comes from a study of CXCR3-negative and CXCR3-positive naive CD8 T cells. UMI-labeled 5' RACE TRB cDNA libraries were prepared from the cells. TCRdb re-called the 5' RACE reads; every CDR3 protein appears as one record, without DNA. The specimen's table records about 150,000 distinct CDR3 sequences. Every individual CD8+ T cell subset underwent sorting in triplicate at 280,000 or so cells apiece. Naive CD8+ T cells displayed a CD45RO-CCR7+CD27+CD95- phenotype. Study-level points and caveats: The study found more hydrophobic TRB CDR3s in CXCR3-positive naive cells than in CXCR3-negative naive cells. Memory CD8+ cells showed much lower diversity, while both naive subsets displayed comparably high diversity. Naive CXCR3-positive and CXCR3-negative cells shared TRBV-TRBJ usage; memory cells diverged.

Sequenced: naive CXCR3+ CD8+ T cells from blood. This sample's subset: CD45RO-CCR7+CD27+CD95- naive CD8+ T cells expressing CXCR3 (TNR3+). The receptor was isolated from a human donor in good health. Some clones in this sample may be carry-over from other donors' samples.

The CDR3: CASISWGDGHNEQFF. This chain links TRBV6-4 with TRBJ2-1; no DNA is available, so the TRBD1 call from TCRdb remains unchecked. This CDR3 contains 15 residues. Germline V gene data show CDR1 as MRHNA and CDR2 as SNTAGT.